One sample yielded the 27 T cell receptor beta chains listed below, sequenced in a study of graft-versus-host responses after intestinal transplantation. The data were produced by immunoSEQ multiplex PCR, yet TCRdb's version contains in-frame clones alone and is incomplete. Seen here are more than 100,000 clones, about 93% observed once, and the top ten hold more than 0.09%. For these receptors, no antigen is known. The sample here was unstimulated CD4+ T cells sorted from spleen or lymph node cells, taken before intestinal transplant. The receptors stem from a human donor who received an intestinal transplant.

The chain joins TRBV25-1 to TRBJ2-7; possibly TRBD1 for D (5 bases). The CDR3 is 12 amino acids. The germline gives CDR1 MGHDK, CDR2 SYGVNS. V lost 2 bases to trimming and J lost 3 bases, with 5 bases between them. The CDR3 sequence is CASSETGYEQYF. The DNA of the CDR3 is TGTGCCAGCAGTGAAACAGGCTACGAGCAGTACTTC.

The gene calls are TRBV7-8 and TRBJ2-7; 9 bases are a match to TRBD2. The germline V gene has CDR1 SGHVS and CDR2 FQNEAQ. The length of the CDR3 is 15 residues. V was pared by 1 base and J by 4 bases, with 5 bases of the junction left unmatched. This CDR3 is CASSLEASGAYEQYF. The CDR3 DNA is TGTGCCAGCAGCTTAGAGGCTAGCGGGGCTTACGAGCAGTACTTC.

This CDR3 reads CASSWGRRETQYF. CDR3 sequence (DNA): TGCGCCAGCAGCTGGGGGCGCAGAGAGACCCAGTACTTC. V gene TRBV5-1 combines with J gene TRBJ2-5, with D possibly being TRBD1 (6 bases). Trimming cost V 3 bases and J 4 bases, with 10 bases left between them. The CDR3 totals 13 residues. Germline CDR1 is SGHRS and CDR2 is YFSETQ.

V usage is TRBV9 and J usage is TRBJ2-4; tentatively, D is TRBD1 or TRBD2 (6 bases each). Trimming removed 2 bases at V and 0 bases at J, with 12 bases between. CDR1 is SGDLS and CDR2 is YYNGEE in the germline V gene. This CDR3 is 16 amino acids long. The CDR3 region is CASSVGGQLAKNIQYF. CDR3 nucleotide sequence: TGTGCCAGCAGCGTGGGGGGACAATTAGCCAAAAACATTCAGTACTTC.

With respect to this clone: The CDR3 carries no conserved terminal phenylalanine or tryptophan, so it likely arises from a read error. The DNA is omitted, as the CDR3 cannot be located on it reliably, and the CDR3 follows TCRdb's listing. The rearrangement links TRBV20-1 to TRBJ2-3; the D call TRBD2 from the table was never checked on the DNA. 11 amino acids form the CDR3, both terminal residues included. From germline, CDR1 is DFQATT and CDR2 SNEGSKA (reference sequence). CDR3 residues: CSAPRGGGASN.

This chain joins TRBV11-1 and TRBJ2-1; D might be TRBD2 (5 bases). Trimming shortened V by 1 base and J by 0 bases, and 13 bases separated the two germline ends. Looked up from germline, CDR1 is SGHAT and CDR2 is FQDESV (reference sequence). The CDR3 contains 17 residues. CDR3 sequence (DNA): TGTGCCAGCAGCTTAGTGAAGCGGTTGAGCTCCTACAATGAGCAGTTCTTC. This codes for CASSLVKRLSSYNEQFF.

The chain has TRBV5-1 and TRBJ2-5; tentatively, D is TRBD2 (6 bases). The DNA end is more similar to TRBJ2-7, so the J call may be wrong. Germline CDR1 reads SGHRS; CDR2 reads YFSETQ. This CDR3 contains 15 residues. Written as DNA, the CDR3 is TGCGCCAGCAGCCCCGGGACTGGAAGCTCCTACGAGCAGTACTTC. Translating it yields CASSPGTGSSYEQYF.

The chain couples TRBV28 to TRBJ2-3; 9 bases are a match to TRBD1. Germline loops: CDR1 MDHEN, CDR2 SYDVKM. The CDR3 runs to 16 residues. Trimming cost V 5 bases and J 0 bases; bases outside gene matches: 6. The CDR3 coding sequence is TGTGCCAGCAGTCGCCTACAGGGGGCGAGCACAGATACGCAGTATTTT. Translated: CASSRLQGASTDTQYF. The full variable domain, rest sourced from reference TRBV28 and TRBJ2-3, is DVKVTQSSRYLVKRTGEKVFLECVQDMDHENMFWYRQDPGLGLRLIYFSYDVKMKEKGDIPEGYSVSREKKERFSLILESASTNQTSMYLCASSRLQGASTDTQYFGPGTRLTVL.

The chain joins TRBV27 to TRBJ1-5; TRBD1 matches at 9 bases. The CDR3 spans 14 residues. Germline-derived CDR1 and CDR2 are MNHEY and SMNVEV (reference sequence). Trimming removed 4 bases from V and 6 bases from J; junction bases left unmatched: 4. CDR3 sequence reads: CASSSTGGGQPQHF. CDR3 sequence (DNA): TGTGCCAGCAGTTCCACAGGGGGCGGTCAGCCCCAGCATTTT.

This chain uses TRBV28 with TRBJ2-7; D perhaps matches TRBD1 (5 bases). The CDR3 extends over 10 amino acids. The V end lost 8 bases, the J end lost 10 bases, and 12 bases lay between the germline ends. Germline loops: CDR1 MDHEN, CDR2 SYDVKM. DNA of the CDR3: TGTGCCAGCGGAACCGACAGTCAGTACTTC. The encoded protein is CASGTDSQYF.

The chain joins TRBV28 to TRBJ2-7, with a possible D match to TRBD2 (5 bases). This CDR3 spans 13 amino acids. V lost 7 bases and J lost 2, with 12 bases in between. Germline V gene lookup returns CDR1 MDHEN and CDR2 SYDVKM. CDR3 bases: TGTGCCAGCAACCGGGGTATTCCCTACGAGCAGTACTTC. Residues: CASNRGIPYEQYF.

This chain joins TRBV18 and TRBJ2-6, with no clear D. V lost 2 bases, J lost 0 bases, and 8 bases lay in between. The CDR3 is 16 residues long. Germline-derived CDR1 and CDR2 are KGHSH and LQKENI. The CDR3 region is CASSPTSGSGANVLTF. DNA for the CDR3: TGTGCCAGCTCACCAACATCAGGCTCTGGGGCCAACGTCCTGACTTTC. Full variable domain (remainder filled in from reference TRBV18 and TRBJ2-6): NAGVMQNPRHLVRRRGQEARLRCSPMKGHSHVYWYRQLPEEGLKFMVYLQKENIIDESGMPKERFSAEFPKEGPSILRIQQVVRGDSAAYFCASSPTSGSGANVLTFGAGSRLTVL.

V is TRBV29-1 and J is TRBJ1-5, with 9 bases identical to TRBD1. Unmatched junction bases numbered 11, after V lost 8 bases and J lost 3 bases. This CDR3 is built from 15 residues. Germline loops: CDR1 SQVTM, CDR2 ANQGSEA. The CDR3 protein is CSTLTGGKVNQPQHF. Here the CDR3 DNA reads TGCAGCACTTTGACAGGGGGGAAGGTCAATCAGCCCCAGCATTTT.

The chain joins TRBV9 to TRBJ2-2, with TRBD2 identical over 7 bases. CDR1 is SGDLS and CDR2 is YYNGEE in the germline V gene. Trimming took 0 bases from V and 7 from J; bases not matched to a gene: 6. The length of the CDR3 is 15 residues. CDR3 DNA sequence: TGTGCCAGCAGCGTAGTGCGGGAGCGAGGCGGGGAGCTGTTTTTT. Its protein product is CASSVVRERGGELFF.

The chain uses TRBV11-2 and TRBJ2-3, with 13 nucleotides matching TRBD2. Trimming at V came to 5 bases and at J to 5 bases, leaving 10 bases not matched to a gene. CDR1 and CDR2 (germline): SGHAT, FQNNGV. The CDR3 sequence is 17 residues long. The CDR3 DNA is TGTGCCAGCAGCCCCGGGACTAGCGGGATGGGTGGAGATACGCAGTATTTT. This sequence encodes CASSPGTSGMGGDTQYF.

The chain couples TRBV9 to TRBJ2-7, with 8 bases fitting TRBD2. Trimming at V came to 0 bases and at J to 2 bases, leaving 1 base not matched to a gene. CDR3 length: 14 residues. CDR1 SGDLS and CDR2 YYNGEE come from the germline V gene. The CDR3 DNA follows: TGTGCCAGCAGCGTAGACGGGAGGGCCTACGAGCAGTACTTC. Amino acid sequence: CASSVDGRAYEQYF.

The chain carries TRBV6-5 and TRBJ1-5; no definite D call. V dropped 0 bases and J dropped 1 base, with 7 bases sitting between them. Per germline, CDR1 MNHEY and CDR2 SVGAGI. The CDR3 covers 15 residues. CDR3 DNA sequence: TGTGCCAGCAGTTACTCGCCAACGAGCAATCAGCCCCAGCATTTT. It codes for CASSYSPTSNQPQHF.

V gene TRBV5-8 combines with J gene TRBJ1-1; the D gene is possibly TRBD1 (5 bases). The CDR3 runs 14 residues. Per germline, CDR1 SGHTS and CDR2 YDEGEE. V was cut by 0 bases and J by 4 bases, with 10 bases left in between. As DNA, the CDR3 is TGTGCCAGCAGCTTGGACAGGAGGGCCACTGAAGCTTTCTTT. Amino acid sequence: CASSLDRRATEAFF.

The gene calls are TRBV2 and TRBJ2-7, with a possible D match to TRBD1 (6 bases). The CDR3 has 14 residues. The germline V gene has CDR1 SNHLY and CDR2 FYNNEI. V lost 6 bases to trimming and J lost 3 bases, with 15 bases between them. The CDR3 sequence: CASRTQGGFYEQYF. Written as DNA, the CDR3 is TGTGCCAGCAGAACACAGGGCGGATTCTACGAGCAGTACTTC.

The chain employs TRBV10-2 and TRBJ1-5; a weak D match, TRBD1 (6 bases). V was trimmed by 4 bases and J by 3 bases, leaving 10 bases between them. Germline V gene lookup returns CDR1 WSHSY and CDR2 SAAADI. The CDR3 sequence is 14 residues long. CDR3 protein: CASSGGHINQPQHF. The CDR3 DNA reads TGCGCCAGCAGTGGGGGACACATCAATCAGCCCCAGCATTTT.

This chain uses TRBV30 with TRBJ2-7, with a tentative D call TRBD1 (5 bases). Germline lookup yields CDR1 GTSNPN and CDR2 SVGIG (reference sequence). Trimming shortened V by 1 base and J by 4 bases, and 11 bases separated the two germline ends. The CDR3 contains 13 residues. CDR3 amino acids: CAWSGGRRYEQYF. CDR3 DNA: TGTGCCTGGAGTGGGGGCAGGCGGTACGAGCAGTACTTC.

This clone was observed a single time. The V call is TRBV6-1, the J call TRBJ2-7, with TRBD2 identical over 7 bases. The CDR3 covers 16 residues. V lost 4 bases and J lost 6; bases outside the gene matches: 15. CDR1 is MNHNS, CDR2 SASEGT, per germline. This chain's CDR3 is CASSVRVGRPSAEQYF. The CDR3 DNA follows: TGTGCCAGCAGTGTACGCGTCGGGAGGCCCTCTGCCGAGCAGTACTTC.

The chain uses TRBV12-5 and TRBJ2-1; 8 bases agree with TRBD2. Germline V gives CDR1 LGHNT, CDR2 FRNRAP. The CDR3 totals 13 residues. The V gene end was trimmed by 1 base and the J gene end by 7 bases; junction bases not matched to a gene: 0. The CDR3 sequence is CASGLGLANEQFF. The CDR3 DNA reads as TGTGCTAGTGGTTTGGGACTAGCGAATGAGCAGTTCTTC.

This clone is a singleton in its sample. The CDR3: CASSLGQGMNTEAFF. CDR3 sequence (DNA): TGTGCCAGCAGCTTAGGTCAGGGGATGAACACTGAAGCTTTCTTT. The chain links TRBV7-9 to TRBJ1-1, with D tentatively TRBD1 (6 bases). In germline, CDR1 is SEHNR, CDR2 FQNEAQ (reference sequence). V gave up 1 base and J gave up 0 bases, with 9 bases separating them. This CDR3 region has 15 residues.

The V call is TRBV11-2, the J call TRBJ2-7; the D gene could be TRBD1 or TRBD2 (5 bases each). Between the trimmed V and J ends, which lost 5 bases and 0 bases, there was a span of 11 bases. The CDR3 totals 14 residues. Germline CDR1 is SGHAT and CDR2 is FQNNGV. This chain's CDR3 is CASSRDASSYEQYF. CDR3 sequence (DNA): TGTGCCAGCAGCCGGGACGCCAGCTCCTACGAGCAGTACTTC.

The J gene is TRBJ2-3, the V gene TRBV7-3; no reliable D call. Germline CDR1 reads SGHTA; CDR2 reads FQGTGA. Trimming pared 5 bases from V and 1 base from J, leaving 4 bases between. This CDR3 has 12 amino acids. DNA of the CDR3: TGTGCCAGCAGCGTAGGCACAGATACGCAGTATTTT. Translated, it gives CASSVGTDTQYF.

J is TRBJ1-2 and V is TRBV5-1; possibly TRBD1 for D (6 bases). Trimming left V 0 bases short and J 5 bases short, with 8 bases between. The CDR3 totals 13 residues. The V gene's germline CDR1 is SGHRS and CDR2 YFSETQ. The CDR3 DNA is TGCGCCAGCAGCTTGGAACAGGGTTATGGCTACACCTTC. Its translation is CASSLEQGYGYTF.